The sequence of this T cell receptor beta chain was determined in a study of T cell responses to AZD1222 COVID-19 vaccine. Across the study: Second doses that came at about 4 or about 12 weeks were put together.

Study-wide points: Increased Spike-specific TCR breadth and depth were observed after two AZD1222 doses. Regions 160-218 and 743-854 held dominance among vaccine-associated CD4 TCRs, which spanned spike.

CDR1 SNHLY and CDR2 FYNNEI come from the germline V gene. V was cut by 7 bases and J by 0 bases, with 13 bases left in between. CDR3 size: 15 residues. This clone was seen just once. Its antigen is still unknown. Sequencing used immunoSEQ multiplex PCR; TCRdb keeps in-frame clones, though not all of them. The data hold about 150,000 clones, with about nine tenths observed a single time. This TCR derives from an adult in good health. The chain couples TRBV2 to TRBJ2-1, with D perhaps TRBD2 (5 bases). Sequencing was performed on peripheral blood, taken on day 0 of AZD1222 vaccination. CDR3 in DNA: TGTGCCAGCATTCAAGAGCGGAGCTCCTACAATGAGCAGTTCTTC. Translation: CASIQERSSYNEQFF.